Here is one T cell receptor beta chain with its context. In its sample, this clonotype was seen a few times. It lacks a known antigen. No much larger clone is present one base from it, and per-base qualities are unavailable. This sample was included in a study of identical twins (dated by TCRdb to the mid-2010s). Some background on the complete study: The study deep-sequenced TCR alpha and beta repertoires from monozygotic twins, unrelated adults of various ages and cord blood to test whether fetal clonotypes persist. Replicate twin experiments were performed at different times using different library preparation protocols to rule out contamination.

Overall study outcomes, separate from this receptor: Compared with coincidental sharing between unrelated individuals, out-of-frame TCR alpha sequences shared between twins showed an excess of sequences with low generation probability. Fewer insertions were carried by abundant cord blood beta clonotypes, a similar but weaker trend appeared in young adult naive repertoires, and no such trend appeared in memory repertoires. Zero-insertion analyses could be partly confounded by invariant T cells such as MAIT and iNKT, though diverse VJ usage argued against such confounding for most clonotypes. Out-of-frame TCR alpha sharing in monozygotic twins was systematically underestimated by recombination models, whereas sharing between unrelated individuals was in agreement with the recombination models. Because the same donors could not be followed over many years, the conclusions relied on cross-sectional statistical analysis. The excess sharing between twins in beta out-of-frame sequences was weaker because fewer shared sequences reduced the signal-to-noise ratio.

Germline trimming amounts to 0 bases on V and 4 bases on J, with 9 as the count of junction bases outside the gene matches. The CDR3 has 17 amino acids, counting the end cysteine and phenylalanine. The CDR3 DNA has 51 bases and is translated from base 1. Looking up the germline V gene (reference sequence) yields CDR1 LNHNV and CDR2 YYDKDF. All donors were healthy Caucasians. Three pairs of female monozygotic twins, all aged roughly 18 to 29 years, made up the twin cohort. RNA for TCR libraries was isolated from peripheral blood mononuclear cells. Libraries were prepared through 5' RACE. The sequencer was an Illumina HiSeq 2000. Template switching introduced a universal primer binding site; the final cDNA contained a unique molecular identifier, enabling accurate counting of TCR cDNA molecules. Specific primers in the conserved constant-segment region were used to synthesize first-strand cDNA for TCR alpha and beta chains. Each cDNA library was double barcoded, with a SMART-Mk sample barcode plus Illumina barcodes, to control for contamination. TruSeq adapter sequences, together with Illumina sample barcodes, were added in two successive PCR steps. The Illumina HiSeq platform was used with custom primers to sequence TCR alpha and beta cDNA libraries. Concerning the study's data processing: MiGEC processed the raw reads to extract unique molecular identifiers, while MiXCR was used to determine the CDR3 positions. For each individual, recombination models were inferred using an EM algorithm with the repgenHMM and IGoR tools. Shared clonotype analysis was performed with the tcR package in R, normalizing sharing by the product of cloneset sizes. Out-of-frame nonproductive sequences were analyzed to study raw recombination free of thymic and clonal selection effects. TCRdb took the public reads, trimmed them with fastp at Q25, ran MiXCR for clone calling and kept in-frame beta chains. Every CDR3 protein is listed once, alongside the most common genes and DNA of its rows. Clone size and V and J calls follow TCRdb, not the original study. This sample gives a few hundred thousand distinct CDR3 sequences in total; roughly 9.5% of them show up just once. Jointly, the top ten make up 3% of the sample.

The data also belong to a second study, concerning yellow fever vaccine responses in identical twins. Taken from the second paper: The authors reported that the T cell response to vaccination in identical twins appeared partly convergent and partly personalized. In identical twins, the study followed T cell clones that responded to the vaccine with precision.

This chain joins TRBV15 to TRBJ2-5; TRBD2 lines up with 9 middle nucleotides. This TCR was sampled from a woman under 30 in good health. Sequencing was performed on PBMCs. In nucleotides, the sequence is TGTGCCACCAGCAGAGATAAGGGCGGGGGGGTGAGAGAGACCCAGTACTTC. Translated, this is CATSRDKGGGVRETQYF.